Below are 19 T cell receptor beta chains sequenced from a single sample in a study of cytotoxic CD8 clonotypes in ibrutinib-treated CLL. TCRdb's copy holds only in-frame clones and misses some; the assay was immunoSEQ multiplex PCR. The sample lists 150,000 to 200,000 clones; around nine tenths were seen once. The material sequenced was PBMCs, taken at disease progression, from a patient treated with ibrutinib. These receptor sequences come from a human donor with chronic lymphocytic leukemia.

The chain recombines TRBV19 with TRBJ1-2; D is unresolved. V was clipped by 7 bases and J by 7 bases, with 10 bases between them. Germline V gene data show CDR1 as LNHDA and CDR2 as SQIVND (reference sequence). This CDR3 region has 11 residues. DNA of the CDR3: TGTGCCAGTACCTTAGGGTCTGGCTACACCTTC. It codes for CASTLGSGYTF.

This clone occurred once. The gene calls are TRBV5-1 and TRBJ2-1, with 7 bases lining up with TRBD2. The germline gives CDR1 SGHRS, CDR2 YFSETQ. This CDR3 is 18 amino acids long. With V trimmed by 0 bases and J by 0 bases, 9 bases remained unmatched. In DNA, the CDR3 is TGCGCCAGCAGCTTGGAGGCTAGCGGAGACAGCTCCTACAATGAGCAGTTCTTC. Translation: CASSLEASGDSSYNEQFF.

The chain links TRBV4-2 to TRBJ2-7; 10 nucleotides match TRBD2. CDR1 is LGHNA and CDR2 is YNFKEQ in the germline V gene. The CDR3 is 19 residues long. V lost 0 bases, J lost 5 bases, and 16 bases stayed unmatched. CDR3 DNA sequence: TGTGCCAGCAGCCAAGATATCGGGCTAGCGGGGGCCCCTCGAAACGAGCAGTACTTC. Its translation is CASSQDIGLAGAPRNEQYF.

The chain is built from TRBV14 and TRBJ2-2; TRBD1 matches at 9 bases. Per germline, CDR1 SGHDN and CDR2 FVKESK. V was clipped by 1 base and J by 7 bases; unmatched bases: 16. This CDR3 is built from 19 residues. For the CDR3, the DNA is TGTGCCAGCAGCCAAGGGCACAGGGGGCGACGGACCACCTTCGGGGAGCTGTTTTTT. As protein: CASSQGHRGRRTTFGELFF.

This clone occurred once. This chain connects TRBV19 to TRBJ2-2, with 10 bases lining up with TRBD2. J gave up 4 bases and V 6 bases, and 5 bases lay outside the gene matches. The CDR3 contains 15 residues. Germline CDR1 and CDR2: LNHDA and SQIVND (reference sequence). CDR3 residues: CASRALAGITGELFF. CDR3 DNA: TGTGCCAGTAGAGCACTAGCGGGAATCACCGGGGAGCTGTTTTTT.

The chain carries TRBV22-1 and TRBJ1-1; no DNA check was done on the table's D call, TRBD1. TRBV22-1 is described as a pseudogene. The CDR3 contains 15 residues. In DNA form, the CDR3 reads TGTCCTGGGAGCGGCCCGGGACAGGTGGGAACTGAAGCTTTCTTT. Translating it yields CPGSGPGQVGTEAFF.

This clone was observed a few times. The rearrangement joins TRBV6-5 to TRBJ2-7; 10 nucleotides align to TRBD1. CDR3 length: 14 residues. Germline V gives CDR1 MNHEY, CDR2 SVGAGI. The V and J ends lost 5 bases and 6 bases, in that order; junction bases with no gene match: 7. The CDR3 protein is CASSLDRGRGEQYF. In DNA, the CDR3 is TGTGCCAGCAGTCTCGACAGGGGGCGCGGCGAGCAGTACTTC.

This clone was recorded only once. This chain joins TRBV6-1 and TRBJ2-3; the match to TRBD1 covers 7 bases. This CDR3 contains 14 residues. CDR1 is MNHNS, CDR2 SASEGT, per germline. Germline trimming cut 6 bases from V and 1 base from J; bases unmatched to any gene: 4. DNA for the CDR3: TGTGCCAGCAGCCGACAGGGAGGCACAGATACGCAGTATTTT. Encoded protein: CASSRQGGTDTQYF.

This sequence joins TRBV5-1 and TRBJ2-1; perhaps TRBD1 as D (6 bases). CDR1 is SGHRS, CDR2 YFSETQ, per germline. The CDR3 contains 14 residues. V gave up 0 bases and J gave up 8 bases, with 12 bases separating them. CDR3 region: CASSLELGGDEQFF. The CDR3 coding sequence is TGCGCCAGCAGCTTGGAGCTAGGGGGAGATGAGCAGTTCTTC.

This chain joins TRBV18 and TRBJ2-7; 7 bases are shared with TRBD1. Germline lookup yields CDR1 KGHSH and CDR2 LQKENI. V was clipped by 5 bases and J by 2 bases; unmatched bases: 0. The CDR3 spans 12 residues. In DNA form, the CDR3 reads TGTGCCAGCTCAGGACAGGCCTACGAGCAGTACTTC. Its protein product is CASSGQAYEQYF.

The chain is built from TRBV30 and TRBJ2-5, with D unresolved. The length of the CDR3 is 14 residues. The V gene's germline CDR1 is GTSNPN and CDR2 SVGIG (reference sequence). V lost 0 bases and J 5 bases, leaving 13 bases between the germline ends. Here the CDR3 reads CAWSVRVSSETQYF. The CDR3 region has the DNA TGTGCCTGGAGTGTTCGTGTGTCGTCGGAGACCCAGTACTTC.

The J gene is TRBJ2-2, the V gene TRBV5-4; 7 nucleotides agree with TRBD1. Trimming cost V 6 bases and J 1 base; bases outside gene matches: 12. Germline V gene sequence: CDR1 SGHNT, CDR2 YYREEE (reference sequence). This CDR3 spans 17 amino acids. The CDR3 sequence is CASKMNPGQMNTGELFF. In DNA form, the CDR3 reads TGTGCCAGCAAAATGAATCCGGGACAGATGAACACCGGGGAGCTGTTTTTT.

This clone was seen once. In nucleotides, the CDR3 is TGCGCCAGCAGGCCTGGATCAGGTCTTCAGCCCCAGCATTTT. It encodes CASRPGSGLQPQHF. This rearrangement joins TRBV5-1 to TRBJ1-5, with D unresolved. Trimming took off 5 bases at V and 6 bases at J, with 15 bases between the two ends. The CDR3 extends over 14 amino acids. CDR1 is SGHRS and CDR2 is YFSETQ in the germline V gene.

The chain recombines TRBV11-2 with TRBJ2-7, with D unresolved. The V gene lost 5 bases and the J gene lost 3 bases, with 5 bases spanning the gap. This CDR3 comprises 11 residues. CDR1 and CDR2 from the germline V gene are SGHAT and FQNNGV. CDR3 region: CASSGFYEQYF. For the CDR3, the DNA is TGTGCCAGCAGCGGTTTCTACGAGCAGTACTTC.

This clone has a single count. CDR3 sequence (DNA): TGTGCCAGTAGTACCCAGATACAGGGTGGAAACATTCAGTACTTC. Translation: CASSTQIQGGNIQYF. J is TRBJ2-4 and V is TRBV19, with D tentatively TRBD1 (6 bases). The V end lost 4 bases, the J end lost 6 bases, and 16 bases lay between the germline ends. Germline V gives CDR1 LNHDA, CDR2 SQIVND (reference sequence). The CDR3 has 15 residues.

The chain uses TRBV6-1 and TRBJ2-7; tentatively, D is TRBD1 (5 bases). Trimming cost V 4 bases and J 2 bases, with 18 bases left between them. The V gene's germline CDR1 is MNHNS and CDR2 SASEGT. The length of the CDR3 is 16 residues. CDR3 sequence: CASSVHTPQGPYEQYF. CDR3 in DNA: TGTGCCAGCAGTGTACATACCCCTCAGGGCCCCTACGAGCAGTACTTC.

The rearrangement links TRBV6-6 to TRBJ2-2; 7 nucleotides align to TRBD1. CDR1 is MNHNY and CDR2 is SVGAGI in the germline V gene (reference sequence). V shed 7 bases and J 2 bases; nucleotides not matched to a gene: 10. This CDR3 contains 16 residues. The CDR3 bases are TGTGCCAGCAACGACGACAGGGCGACAAACACCGGGGAGCTGTTTTTT. This codes for CASNDDRATNTGELFF.

V usage is TRBV7-8 and J usage is TRBJ2-7; D not resolved. V lost 3 bases and J 0 bases, leaving 9 bases between the germline ends. The length of the CDR3 is 14 residues. Germline V gene lookup returns CDR1 SGHVS and CDR2 FQNEAQ. In DNA, the CDR3 is TGTGCCAGCAGCTTCGACTTATCCTCCTACGAGCAGTACTTC. Its translation is CASSFDLSSYEQYF.

The chain links TRBV2 to TRBJ2-7; perhaps TRBD1 as D (6 bases). The germline gives CDR1 SNHLY, CDR2 FYNNEI. This CDR3 has 13 residues. V gave up 5 bases and J gave up 1 base, with 9 bases separating them. The CDR3 DNA sequence: TGTGCCAGCAGTAAGACAGGATCCTACGAGCAGTACTTC. Translated: CASSKTGSYEQYF.